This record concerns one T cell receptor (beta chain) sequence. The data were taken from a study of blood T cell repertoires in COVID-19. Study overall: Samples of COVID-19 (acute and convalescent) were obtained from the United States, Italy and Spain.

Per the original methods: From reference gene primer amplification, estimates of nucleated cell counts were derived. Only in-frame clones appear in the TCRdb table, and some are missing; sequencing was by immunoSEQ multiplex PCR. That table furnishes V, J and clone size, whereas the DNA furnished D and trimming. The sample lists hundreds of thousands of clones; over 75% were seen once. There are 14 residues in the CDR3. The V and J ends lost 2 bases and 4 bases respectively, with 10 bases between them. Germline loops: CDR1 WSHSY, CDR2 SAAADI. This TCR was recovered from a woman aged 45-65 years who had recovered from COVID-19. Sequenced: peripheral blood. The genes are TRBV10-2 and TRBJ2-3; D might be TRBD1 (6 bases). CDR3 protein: CASSEKAGADTQYF. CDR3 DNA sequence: TGCGCCAGCAGTGAGAAGGCAGGGGCAGATACGCAGTATTTT.